This T cell receptor (beta chain) is drawn from a study of vaccination and CD4 T cells after COVID-19. Cultured CD4+ T cell DNA was sequenced using the Oncomine TCR Beta short-read assay. Genomic DNA was taken out of cultured CD4+ T cells by extraction. TCRdb used MiXCR to reprocess the PCR reads, holding one entry per CDR3 protein. The data contain about 18,000 distinct CDR3 sequences, around 59% of them singletons. The CDR3 consists of 18 residues. The germline CDR1 and CDR2 sequences are DFQATT and SNEGSKA (reference sequence). V was pared by 1 base and J by 0 bases, with 13 bases of the junction left unmatched. This clonotype was observed a handful of times. Its target is not known. Treatment defined: roughly ten-day PBMC culture with coronavirus spike peptide pools or control peptides (ViraFEST assay).

This receptor was taken from a human donor who had recovered from COVID-19. The rearrangement links TRBV20-1 to TRBJ1-2; 8 nucleotides match TRBD1. Sequencing was done on a sample of CD4+ T cells from blood, cultured in vitro. CDR3 sequence: CSARATGGPGQPNYGYTF. The CDR3 region has the DNA TGCAGTGCTAGAGCTACAGGGGGACCGGGACAGCCTAACTATGGCTACACCTTC.